The 17 T cell receptor beta chains below were found in one sample sequenced in a study of T cells in Graves' hyperthyroidism and ophthalmopathy. Amplification targeted TCR beta CDR3 regions from RNA transcripts. The primer set for the first-round RT-PCR of the TCR CDR3 was HTBI. TCRdb ran MiXCR on the multiplex PCR reads and lists one entry per CDR3 protein. The table lists roughly 200,000 distinct CDR3 sequences, 17% of them singletons. Input material: blood. The receptors stem from a woman aged 50 to 60 with Graves' hyperthyroidism.

This clonotype showed up many times. J is TRBJ2-3 and V is TRBV6-1, with TRBD2 identical over 7 bases. The germline V gene has CDR1 MNHNS and CDR2 SASEGT. The J segment lost 1 base and the V segment lost 2 bases, leaving 6 bases of the junction unmatched. The CDR3 loop spans 16 amino acids. CDR3 DNA: TGTGCCAGCAGTGAAACGAGAGCGGGACGCACAGATACGCAGTATTTT. Translation gives CASSETRAGRTDTQYF.

At least ten counts were recorded for this clonotype. This chain connects TRBV7-3 to TRBJ2-5; 9 positions agree with TRBD2. The CDR3 extends over 18 amino acids. J gave up 2 bases and V 5 bases, and 15 bases lay outside the gene matches. Germline loops: CDR1 SGHTA, CDR2 FQGTGA. CDR3 nucleotides: TGTGCCAGCAGCCCCCGTGGTAGCGGGAGACTATGGCAAGAGACCCAGTACTTC. Protein sequence: CASSPRGSGRLWQETQYF.

V gene TRBV19 combines with J gene TRBJ2-7, with TRBD2 identical over 8 bases. J gave up 6 bases and V 5 bases, and 12 bases lay outside the gene matches. The germline CDR1 and CDR2 sequences are LNHDA and SQIVND (reference sequence). The CDR3 runs to 15 residues. The chain's CDR3 is CASSPRRGLEGEQYF. CDR3 nucleotide sequence: TGTGCCAGTAGTCCTAGACGGGGACTAGAGGGCGAGCAGTACTTC.

This clonotype has at least ten counts. This rearrangement joins TRBV12-3 or TRBV12-4 to TRBJ1-1; 10 bases agree with TRBD1. The trim removed 5 bases at V and 5 bases at J, leaving 11 bases unmatched. This CDR3 is 16 amino acids long. The CDR3 DNA is TGTGCCAGCAGTCCGCGGTGGACAGGGGGAGGGACTGAAGCTTTCTTT. As protein: CASSPRWTGGGTEAFF.

This clonotype has at least ten counts. The CDR3 nucleotides are TGTGCCTGGAGTGTGACTAGCGAGCCCTACAATGAGCAGTTCTTC. Its protein is CAWSVTSEPYNEQFF. The chain links TRBV30 to TRBJ2-1; 8 bases fit TRBD2. There are 15 residues in the CDR3. V trimming: 0 bases; J trimming: 2 bases; junction bases outside the gene matches: 3. CDR1 and CDR2 (germline): GTSNPN, SVGIG (reference sequence).

This clonotype was seen at least ten times. CDR3 in DNA: TGTGCCACCCGTAGTAGCGGGAGTAATGAGCAGTTCTTC. It translates to CATRSSGSNEQFF. V gene TRBV3-1 combines with J gene TRBJ2-1, with 9 bases fitting TRBD2. This CDR3 contains 13 residues. J was trimmed by 7 bases and V by 10 bases; bases with no gene match: 8. Looked up from germline, CDR1 is LGHDT and CDR2 is YNNKEL (reference sequence).

CDR3 region: CASRQSGSPYNEQFF. DNA for the CDR3: TGCGCCAGCAGACAAAGCGGGAGCCCCTACAATGAGCAGTTCTTC. This rearrangement joins TRBV4-1 to TRBJ2-1, with 8 bases that match TRBD2. Germline trimming cut 6 bases from V and 2 bases from J; bases unmatched to any gene: 6. This CDR3 comprises 15 residues. In germline, CDR1 is MGHRA, CDR2 YSYEKL.

This clonotype has ten or more counts. The V gene is TRBV3-1, the J gene TRBJ2-7; 7 bases match TRBD1. The CDR3 covers 14 residues. V shed 6 bases and J 4 bases; nucleotides not matched to a gene: 9. Germline V gene sequence: CDR1 LGHDT, CDR2 YNNKEL (reference sequence). The CDR3 protein is CASRPKGAFYEQYF. The CDR3 bases are TGTGCCAGCAGGCCGAAGGGGGCTTTTTACGAGCAGTACTTC.

In nucleotides, the CDR3 is TGCGCCAGCAGTGAGCCGTCTTTGGCCGGTTCTAGCACAGATACGCAGTATTTT. Translating gives CASSEPSLAGSSTDTQYF. The chain carries TRBV10-2 and TRBJ2-3; D remains unclear. The CDR3 has 18 amino acids. CDR1 is WSHSY, CDR2 SAAADI, per germline. The V gene lost 2 bases and the J gene lost 0 bases, with 18 bases spanning the gap.

This clonotype was seen many times. This chain uses TRBV20-1 with TRBJ2-1, with D uncertain. CDR3 size: 17 residues. The germline V gene has CDR1 DFQATT and CDR2 SNEGSKA (reference sequence). The V end lost 6 bases, the J end lost 0 bases, and 21 bases lay between the germline ends. This chain's CDR3 is CSATLVRPRNSYNEQFF. The CDR3 DNA reads as TGCAGTGCCACCTTGGTAAGACCCCGCAACTCCTACAATGAGCAGTTCTTC.

The chain couples TRBV20-1 to TRBJ1-5, with D perhaps TRBD1 (5 bases). The germline V gene encodes CDR1 DFQATT and CDR2 SNEGSKA (reference sequence). V was shortened by 6 bases and J by 0 bases, with 12 bases between the two germline ends. The length of the CDR3 is 14 residues. The CDR3 loop is CSAGAHYSNQPQHF. The CDR3, as DNA: TGCAGTGCAGGGGCCCATTATAGCAATCAGCCCCAGCATTTT.

This clonotype occurred many times. V gene TRBV20-1 combines with J gene TRBJ1-2, with 7 nucleotides matching TRBD1. The CDR3 loop spans 13 amino acids. The V segment lost 5 bases and the J segment 3 bases; nucleotides outside the gene matches: 6. The germline gives CDR1 DFQATT, CDR2 SNEGSKA (reference sequence). This CDR3 is CSAGGGFYYGYTF. The CDR3 DNA follows: TGCAGTGCTGGAGGGGGCTTCTACTATGGCTACACCTTC.

Concerning this clonotype: This may arise from a read error, as a much more abundant clone is one base away. The chain has TRBV29-1 and TRBJ2-2; 8 bases align to TRBD1. CDR1 SQVTM and CDR2 ANQGSEA come from the germline V gene. There are 14 residues in the CDR3. The CDR3 here is CSVDRGANTGELVF. DNA of the CDR3: TGCAGCGTAGACAGGGGCGCGAACACCGGGGAGCTGGTTTTT.

This clonotype came up many times. This chain links TRBV6-6 with TRBJ2-5; unclear D gene. The germline V and J ends were trimmed by 2 bases and 4 bases, with 8 bases remaining between them. Germline assignment: CDR1 MNHNY and CDR2 SVGAGI (reference sequence). There are 13 residues in the CDR3. CDR3 DNA sequence: TGTGCCAGCAGTTACCTGGGCGTAGAGACCCAGTACTTC. It specifies CASSYLGVETQYF.

The CDR3 sequence: CAITPSGTYGELFF. The CDR3 nucleotides are TGTGCCATCACGCCTAGCGGGACATACGGGGAGCTGTTTTTT. This rearrangement joins TRBV10-3 to TRBJ2-2; 9 bases match TRBD2. The CDR3 runs 14 residues. J gave up 7 bases and V 7 bases, and 7 bases lay outside the gene matches. Per germline, CDR1 ENHRY and CDR2 SYGVKD.

This clonotype was counted only a few times. This chain joins TRBV5-5 and TRBJ2-7; D could derive from TRBD1 or TRBD2 (7 bases each). Looked up from germline, CDR1 is SGHKS and CDR2 is YYEKEE (reference sequence). The CDR3 is 16 residues long. Between the trimmed V and J ends, which lost 4 bases and 3 bases, there was a span of 20 bases. The CDR3: CASSPGGGTLIYEQYF. The DNA for the CDR3 is TGTGCCAGCAGCCCAGGGGGGGGGACATTGATCTACGAGCAGTACTTC. Drawing the rest from reference TRBV5-5 and TRBJ2-7, the complete variable domain is DAGVTQSPTHLIKTRGQQVTLRCSPISGHKSVSWYQQVLGQGPQFIFQYYEKEERGRGNFPDRFSARQFPNYSSELNVNALLLGDSALYLCASSPGGGTLIYEQYFGPGTRLTVT.

This clonotype was recorded at least ten times. The CDR3 DNA sequence: TGCAGTGCTAGAGGAGACGGGGTAAATGAGCAGTTCTTC. Its translation is CSARGDGVNEQFF. The rearrangement joins TRBV20-1 to TRBJ2-1, with D possibly being TRBD2 (5 bases). Trimming removed 1 base at V and 7 bases at J, with 11 bases between. This CDR3 is 13 amino acids long. Germline V CDR1 and CDR2: DFQATT, SNEGSKA (reference sequence).